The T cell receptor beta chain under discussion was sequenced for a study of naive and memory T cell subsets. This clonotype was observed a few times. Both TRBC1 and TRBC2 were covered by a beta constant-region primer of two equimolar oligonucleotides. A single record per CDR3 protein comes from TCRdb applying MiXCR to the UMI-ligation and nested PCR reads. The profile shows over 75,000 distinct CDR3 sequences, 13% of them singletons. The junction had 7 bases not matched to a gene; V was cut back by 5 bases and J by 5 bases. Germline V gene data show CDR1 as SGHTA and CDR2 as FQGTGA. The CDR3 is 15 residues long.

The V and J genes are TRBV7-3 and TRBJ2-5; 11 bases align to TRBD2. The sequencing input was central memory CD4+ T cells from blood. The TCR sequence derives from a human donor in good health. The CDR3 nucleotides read TGTGCCAGCAGCCCCCGACTAGCGGGAAGGGAGACCCAGTACTTC. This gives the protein CASSPRLAGRETQYF. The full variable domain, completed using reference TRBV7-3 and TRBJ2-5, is GAGVSQTPSNKVTEKGKYVELRCDPISGHTALYWYRQSLGQGPEFLIYFQGTGAADDSGLPNDRFFAVRPEGSVSTLKIQRTERGDSAVYLCASSPRLAGRETQYFGPGTRLLVL.